Below are 11 T cell receptor beta chains sequenced from a single sample in a study of blood T cells in healthy people across ages. A second PCR, run for about 7 to 11 cycles, used a sample-barcoded 5' primer plus a J-beta primer mix. Using its own MiXCR run on the 5' RACE reads, TCRdb lists one record per CDR3 protein. Among about 730,000 distinct CDR3 sequences, roughly 44% were seen once, and the ten largest hold around a fifth. The material sequenced was blood. The receptor set was obtained from a woman aged 60 to 75 in good health.

In this sample, this clonotype turned up many times. This sequence joins TRBV5-1 and TRBJ2-3; D call uncertain. The CDR3 sequence is 13 residues long. V was clipped by 1 base and J by 2 bases, with 5 bases between them. Germline assignment: CDR1 SGHRS and CDR2 YFSETQ. The CDR3 DNA is TGCGCCAGCAGCTTGTTGTTCACAGATACGCAGTATTTT. Its protein product is CASSLLFTDTQYF.

This clonotype was observed a few times. The gene calls are TRBV5-5 and TRBJ2-3; D gene ambiguous. V dropped 2 bases and J dropped 3 bases, with 16 bases sitting between them. Germline CDR1 is SGHKS and CDR2 is YYEKEE (reference sequence). The CDR3 has 16 residues. This chain's CDR3 is CASSFIGIQGTDTQYF. DNA of the CDR3: TGTGCCAGCAGCTTTATTGGTATTCAAGGGACAGATACGCAGTATTTT.

The sample holds a few counts of this clonotype. The gene calls are TRBV2 and TRBJ2-7, with a weak D call TRBD1 (6 bases). There are 11 residues in the CDR3. Germline CDR1 reads SNHLY; CDR2 reads FYNNEI. Trimming stripped 6 bases from V and 7 bases from J, with 10 bases between. The DNA for the CDR3 is TGTGCCAGCAGATTAACAGGGGAGCAGTACTTC. It translates to CASRLTGEQYF.

The sample holds a few counts of this clonotype. The rearrangement joins TRBV12-3 or TRBV12-4 to TRBJ1-5, with D hard to call. V was pared by 2 bases and J by 6 bases, with 5 bases between. The CDR3 contains 12 residues. The CDR3 here is CASSLRVQPQHF. CDR3 DNA: TGTGCCAGCAGTTTACGGGTTCAGCCCCAGCATTTT.

This chain connects TRBV14 to TRBJ2-5, with 14 bases fitting TRBD2. This CDR3 region has 19 residues. J gave up 4 bases and V 0 bases, and 10 bases lay outside the gene matches. In germline, CDR1 is SGHDN, CDR2 FVKESK. CDR3 in amino acids: CASSQEGTSGGVWGETQYF. The DNA of the CDR3 is TGTGCCAGCAGCCAAGAAGGGACTAGCGGGGGAGTATGGGGAGAGACCCAGTACTTC.

The chain employs TRBV11-2 and TRBJ2-2; D gene ambiguous. Trimming pared 5 bases from V and 3 bases from J, leaving 10 bases between. The CDR3 spans 14 residues. Per germline, CDR1 SGHAT and CDR2 FQNNGV. This CDR3 reads CASSPGLDTGELFF. CDR3 nucleotides: TGTGCCAGCAGCCCCGGCTTGGACACCGGGGAGCTGTTTTTT.

This clonotype has just one count. The genes are TRBV28 and TRBJ2-1; TRBD1 might be the D (6 bases). Trimming removed 5 bases at V and 5 bases at J, with 13 bases between. The germline V gene encodes CDR1 MDHEN and CDR2 SYDVKM. The CDR3 length is 14 residues. The CDR3 DNA sequence: TGTGCCAGCAGTCCTACCGACAGGAACAATGAGCAGTTCTTC. This encodes CASSPTDRNNEQFF.

Comment on this clonotype: Its ends do not fully match the called genes, so a read error is possible. The chain is built from TRBV9 and TRBJ2-1; 10 bases map to TRBD2. This CDR3 comprises 15 residues. Germline CDR1 SGDLS, CDR2 YYNGEE. CDR3 sequence (DNA): TGTGCCAGCAGTGTAGCGGGAGGACTCGATGATGAGCAGTTCTTC. This encodes CASSVAGGLDDEQFF.

This clonotype was counted only a few times. The rearrangement joins TRBV5-1 to TRBJ2-7; 8 bases agree with TRBD2. Germline CDR1 reads SGHRS; CDR2 reads YFSETQ. The length of the CDR3 is 17 residues. J lost 7 bases, V lost 0 bases, and 15 bases had no gene match. CDR3 sequence reads: CASSLATSGGPTEEQYF. The CDR3 bases are TGCGCCAGCAGCTTGGCCACTAGCGGAGGCCCCACAGAGGAGCAGTACTTC. The full variable domain, in which reference TRBV5-1 and TRBJ2-7 provide the parts outside the CDR3, is KAGVTQTPRYLIKTRGQQVTLSCSPISGHRSVSWYQQTPGQGLQFLFEYFSETQRNKGNFPGRFSGRQFSNSRSEMNVSTLELGDSALYLCASSLATSGGPTEEQYFGPGTRLTVT.

Ten or more counts support this clonotype. The genes are TRBV7-2 and TRBJ2-5; D is ambiguous. V was cut by 5 bases and J by 5 bases, with 15 bases left in between. There are 14 residues in the CDR3. Germline V lookup: CDR1 SGHTA, CDR2 FQGNSA. The CDR3 loop is CASSLNWVWETQYF. The CDR3 nucleotides read TGTGCCAGCAGCCTCAACTGGGTTTGGGAGACCCAGTACTTC.

The rearrangement uses TRBV6-6 and TRBJ2-5; no firm D call. The J call is in doubt because the DNA end fits TRBJ2-7 better. The CDR3 runs 17 residues. The germline V gene encodes CDR1 MNHNY and CDR2 SVGAGI (reference sequence). CDR3 protein: CASSPRAGVLMGNEQYF. CDR3 nucleotides: TGTGCCAGCAGTCCCCGCGCTGGAGTCCTCATGGGGAACGAGCAGTACTTC.